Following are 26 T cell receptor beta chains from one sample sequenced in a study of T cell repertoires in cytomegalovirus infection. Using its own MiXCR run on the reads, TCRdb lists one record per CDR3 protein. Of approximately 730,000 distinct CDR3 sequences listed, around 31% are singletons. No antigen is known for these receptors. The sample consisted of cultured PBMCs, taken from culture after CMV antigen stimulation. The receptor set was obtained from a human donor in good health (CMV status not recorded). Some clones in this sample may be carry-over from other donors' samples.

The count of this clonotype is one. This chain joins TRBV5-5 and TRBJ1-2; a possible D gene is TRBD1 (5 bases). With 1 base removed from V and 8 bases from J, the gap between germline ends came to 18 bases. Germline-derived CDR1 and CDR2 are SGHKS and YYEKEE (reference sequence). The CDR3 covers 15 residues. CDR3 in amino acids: CASSLIRGESWGYTF. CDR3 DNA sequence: TGTGCCAGCAGCTTGATAAGGGGCGAGTCGTGGGGCTACACCTTC. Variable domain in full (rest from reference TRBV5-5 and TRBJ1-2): DAGVTQSPTHLIKTRGQQVTLRCSPISGHKSVSWYQQVLGQGPQFIFQYYEKEERGRGNFPDRFSARQFPNYSSELNVNALLLGDSALYLCASSLIRGESWGYTFGSGTRLTVV.

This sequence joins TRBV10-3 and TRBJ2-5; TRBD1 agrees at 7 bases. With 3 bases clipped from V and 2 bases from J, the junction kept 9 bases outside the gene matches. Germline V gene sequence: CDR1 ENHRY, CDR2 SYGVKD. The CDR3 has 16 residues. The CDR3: CAISDPTGSHQETQYF. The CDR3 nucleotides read TGTGCCATCAGTGACCCGACAGGGTCCCATCAAGAGACCCAGTACTTC.

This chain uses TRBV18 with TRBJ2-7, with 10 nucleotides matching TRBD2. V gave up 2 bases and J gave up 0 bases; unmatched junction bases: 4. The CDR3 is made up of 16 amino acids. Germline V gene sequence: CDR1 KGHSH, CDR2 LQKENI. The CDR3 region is CASSPSGLAFSYEQYF. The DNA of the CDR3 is TGTGCCAGCTCACCATCGGGACTAGCGTTCTCCTACGAGCAGTACTTC.

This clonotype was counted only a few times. Here the CDR3 DNA reads TGTGCCAGCAGCTCGGCATTGGGCAGGGATGAAAAACTGTTTTTT. This translates into CASSSALGRDEKLFF. This chain connects TRBV7-6 to TRBJ1-4; TRBD1 might be the D (5 bases). This CDR3 is built from 15 residues. The germline gives CDR1 SGHVS, CDR2 FNYEAQ. V was pared by 4 bases and J by 6 bases, with 15 bases between.

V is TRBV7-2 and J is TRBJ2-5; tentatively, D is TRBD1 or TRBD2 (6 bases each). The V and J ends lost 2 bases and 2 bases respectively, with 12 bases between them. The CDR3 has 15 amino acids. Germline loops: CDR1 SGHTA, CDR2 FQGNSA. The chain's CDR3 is CASSLTGSGQETQYF. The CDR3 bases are TGTGCCAGCAGCTTAACAGGGAGCGGGCAAGAGACCCAGTACTTC.

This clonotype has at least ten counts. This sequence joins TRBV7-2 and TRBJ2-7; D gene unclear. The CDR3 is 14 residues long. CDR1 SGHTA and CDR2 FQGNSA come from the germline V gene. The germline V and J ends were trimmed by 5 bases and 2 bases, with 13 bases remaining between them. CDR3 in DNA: TGTGCCAGCAGCATTTGGACCGGCCCCTACGAGCAGTACTTC. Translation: CASSIWTGPYEQYF.

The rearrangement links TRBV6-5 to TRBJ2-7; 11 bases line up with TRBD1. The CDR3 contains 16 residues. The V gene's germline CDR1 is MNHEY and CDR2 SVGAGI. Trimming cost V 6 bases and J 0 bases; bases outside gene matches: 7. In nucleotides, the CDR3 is TGTGCCAGCAGCCCCCCGGGACAGGGGGGCTCCTACGAGCAGTACTTC. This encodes CASSPPGQGGSYEQYF.

In nucleotides, the CDR3 is TGTGCCAGCAGCTTGGGGGGTGGGGGGATTCAAGAGACCCAGTACTTC. As protein: CASSLGGGGIQETQYF. The V and J genes are TRBV5-4 and TRBJ2-5; D is possibly TRBD2 (6 bases). The CDR3 length is 16 residues. In germline, CDR1 is SGHNT, CDR2 YYREEE (reference sequence). V was shortened by 0 bases and J by 2 bases, with 14 bases between the two germline ends.

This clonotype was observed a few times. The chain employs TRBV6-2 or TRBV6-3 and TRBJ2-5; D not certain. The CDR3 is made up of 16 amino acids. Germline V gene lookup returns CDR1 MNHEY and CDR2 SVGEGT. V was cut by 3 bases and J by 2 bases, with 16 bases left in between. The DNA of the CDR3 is TGTGCCAGCAGTTATCCCGAGGACGTACGACAAGAGACCCAGTACTTC. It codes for CASSYPEDVRQETQYF.

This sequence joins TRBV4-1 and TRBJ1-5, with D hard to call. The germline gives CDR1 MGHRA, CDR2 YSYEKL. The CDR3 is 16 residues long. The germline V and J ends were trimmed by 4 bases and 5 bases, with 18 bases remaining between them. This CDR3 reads CASSPYKTQIHQPQHF. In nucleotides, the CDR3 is TGCGCCAGCAGCCCTTACAAGACACAGATCCATCAGCCCCAGCATTTT.

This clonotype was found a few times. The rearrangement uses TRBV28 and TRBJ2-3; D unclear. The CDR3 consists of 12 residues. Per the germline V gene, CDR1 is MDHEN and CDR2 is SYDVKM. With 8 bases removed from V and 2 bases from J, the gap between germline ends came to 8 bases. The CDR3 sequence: CASHHTTDTQYF. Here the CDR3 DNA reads TGTGCCAGCCACCATACCACAGATACGCAGTATTTT.

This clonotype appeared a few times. CDR3 amino acids: CSVDQEGWYYGYTF. CDR3 nucleotide sequence: TGCAGCGTTGATCAGGAGGGATGGTACTATGGCTACACCTTC. V usage is TRBV29-1 and J usage is TRBJ1-2; D is ambiguous. This CDR3 has 14 residues. Looked up from germline, CDR1 is SQVTM and CDR2 is ANQGSEA. Trimming left V 3 bases short and J 3 bases short, with 14 bases between. Together with reference TRBV29-1 and TRBJ1-2, the CDR3 gives the full variable domain: SAVISQKPSRDICQRGTSLTIQCQVDSQVTMMFWYRQQPGQSLTLIATANQGSEATYESGFVIDKFPISRPNLTFSTLTVSNMSPEDSSIYLCSVDQEGWYYGYTFGSGTRLTVV.

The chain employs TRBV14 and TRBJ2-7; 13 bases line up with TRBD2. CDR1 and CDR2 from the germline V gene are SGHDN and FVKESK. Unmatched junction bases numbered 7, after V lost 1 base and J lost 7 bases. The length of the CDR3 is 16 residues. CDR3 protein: CASSQAGLAGEGEQYF. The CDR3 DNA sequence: TGTGCCAGCAGCCAAGCCGGACTAGCGGGAGAGGGGGAGCAGTACTTC.

The CDR3 DNA sequence: TGTGCCAGCAGCGTAGCCGGGACAGGGAGCACAGATACGCAGTATTTT. Encoded protein: CASSVAGTGSTDTQYF. The chain carries TRBV9 and TRBJ2-3; 9 positions agree with TRBD1. Germline V gene sequence: CDR1 SGDLS, CDR2 YYNGEE. This CDR3 spans 16 amino acids. With V trimmed by 0 bases and J by 0 bases, 2 bases remained unmatched.

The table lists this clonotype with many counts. The CDR3 spells CASSLKGPGAILSGNTIYF. CDR3 sequence (DNA): TGTGCCAGCAGCTTAAAAGGGCCAGGAGCGATACTCTCTGGAAACACCATATATTTT. J is TRBJ1-3 and V is TRBV7-9; D gene uncertain. The CDR3 has 19 residues. V lost 2 bases, J lost 0 bases, and 20 bases lay in between. Germline CDR1 SEHNR, CDR2 FQNEAQ (reference sequence).

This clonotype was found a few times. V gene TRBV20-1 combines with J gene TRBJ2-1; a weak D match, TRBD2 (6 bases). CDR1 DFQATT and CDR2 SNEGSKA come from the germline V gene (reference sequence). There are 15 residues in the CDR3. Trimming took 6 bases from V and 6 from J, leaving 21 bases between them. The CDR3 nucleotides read TGCAGTGCCCTCATCCCGGGACTCCCCTCCAATGAGCAGTTCTTC. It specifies CSALIPGLPSNEQFF.

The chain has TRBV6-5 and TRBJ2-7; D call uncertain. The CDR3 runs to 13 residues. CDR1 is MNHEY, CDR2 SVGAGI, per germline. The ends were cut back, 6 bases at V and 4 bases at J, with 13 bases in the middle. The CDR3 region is CASSPLPWYEQYF. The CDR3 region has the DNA TGTGCCAGCAGCCCTTTACCGTGGTACGAGCAGTACTTC.

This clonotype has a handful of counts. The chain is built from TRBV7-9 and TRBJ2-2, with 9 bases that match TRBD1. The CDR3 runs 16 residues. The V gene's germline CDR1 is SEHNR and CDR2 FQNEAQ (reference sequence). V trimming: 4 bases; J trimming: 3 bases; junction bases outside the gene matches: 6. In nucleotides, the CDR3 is TGTGCCAGCAGCTCCCCCGACAGGGGGGACACCGGGGAGCTGTTTTTT. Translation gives CASSSPDRGDTGELFF.

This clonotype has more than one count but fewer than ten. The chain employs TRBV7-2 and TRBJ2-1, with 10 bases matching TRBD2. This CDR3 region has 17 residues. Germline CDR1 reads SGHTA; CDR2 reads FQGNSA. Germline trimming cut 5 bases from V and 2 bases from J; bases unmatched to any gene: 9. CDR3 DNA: TGTGCCAGCAGCGCCCGGACTAGCGGAGGCGCCTACAATGAGCAGTTCTTC. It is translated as CASSARTSGGAYNEQFF.

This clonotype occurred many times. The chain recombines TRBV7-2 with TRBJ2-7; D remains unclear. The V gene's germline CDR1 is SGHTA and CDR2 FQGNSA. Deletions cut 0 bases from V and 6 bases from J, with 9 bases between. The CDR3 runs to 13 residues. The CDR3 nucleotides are TGTGCCAGCAGCTTAGCGGCGGTCACCGAGCAGTACTTC. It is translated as CASSLAAVTEQYF.

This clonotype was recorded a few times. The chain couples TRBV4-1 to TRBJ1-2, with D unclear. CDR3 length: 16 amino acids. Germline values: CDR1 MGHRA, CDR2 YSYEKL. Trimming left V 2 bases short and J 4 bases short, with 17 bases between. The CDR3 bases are TGCGCCAGCAGCCAAAGCACCCGGGCCCAATTCTATGGCTACACCTTC. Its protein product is CASSQSTRAQFYGYTF.

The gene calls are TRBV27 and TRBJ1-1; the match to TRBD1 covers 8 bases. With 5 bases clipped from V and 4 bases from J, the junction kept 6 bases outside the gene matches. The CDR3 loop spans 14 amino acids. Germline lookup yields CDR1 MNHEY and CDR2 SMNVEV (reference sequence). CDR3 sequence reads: CASSATGGPTEAFF. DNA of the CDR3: TGTGCCAGCAGTGCCACAGGGGGTCCCACTGAAGCTTTCTTT.

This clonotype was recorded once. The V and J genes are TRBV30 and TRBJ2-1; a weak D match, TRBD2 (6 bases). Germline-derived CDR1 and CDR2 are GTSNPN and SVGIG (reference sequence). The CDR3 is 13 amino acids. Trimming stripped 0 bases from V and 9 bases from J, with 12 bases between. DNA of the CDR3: TGTGCCTGGAGTGTCTTCCCGGGGGTTGAGCAGTTCTTC. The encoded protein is CAWSVFPGVEQFF. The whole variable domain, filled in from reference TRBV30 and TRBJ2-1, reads SQTIHQWPATLVQPVGSPLSLECTVEGTSNPNLYWYRQAAGRGLQLLFYSVGIGQISSEVPQNLSASRPQDRQFILSSKKLLLSDSGFYLCAWSVFPGVEQFFGPGTRLTVL.

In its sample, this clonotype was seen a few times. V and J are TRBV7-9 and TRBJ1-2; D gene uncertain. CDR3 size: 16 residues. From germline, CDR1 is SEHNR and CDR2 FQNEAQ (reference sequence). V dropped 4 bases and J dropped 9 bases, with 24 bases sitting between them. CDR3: CASSSGSGSHLSRYTF. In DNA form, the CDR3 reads TGTGCCAGCAGCTCCGGATCCGGTAGTCATCTCTCTCGCTACACCTTC.

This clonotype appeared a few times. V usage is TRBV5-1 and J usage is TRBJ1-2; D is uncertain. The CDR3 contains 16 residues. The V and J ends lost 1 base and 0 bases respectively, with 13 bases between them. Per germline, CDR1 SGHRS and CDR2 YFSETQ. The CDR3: CASSLSPGSPNYGYTF. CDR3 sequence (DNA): TGCGCCAGCAGCTTGAGTCCGGGGTCTCCTAACTATGGCTACACCTTC.

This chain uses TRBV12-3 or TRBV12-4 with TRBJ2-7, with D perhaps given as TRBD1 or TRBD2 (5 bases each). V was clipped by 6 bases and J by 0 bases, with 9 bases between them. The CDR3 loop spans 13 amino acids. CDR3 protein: CASSRESSYEQYF. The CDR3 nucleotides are TGTGCCAGCAGCAGGGAGAGCTCCTACGAGCAGTACTTC.